The clone carrying this T cell receptor beta chain was observed a handful of times. This sample was taken from a study of response to subunit inactivated influenza vaccine. One entry per CDR3 protein results from TCRdb running MiXCR on the RT-PCR reads. Among just under 550,000 distinct CDR3 sequences, approximately 22% were seen once, and the ten largest hold approximately 3%. The CDR3 is made up of 19 amino acids. Germline CDR1 SGHAT, CDR2 FQNNGV. J gave up 0 bases and V 1 base, and 5 bases lay outside the gene matches. The data were also submitted as part of a second study, on T cells expressing NK-cell markers. That paper adds: For TCR beta, cDNA was produced by 5'RACE template switching with UMIs. Repertoires of TCR beta were obtained from T cells sorted as CD3+CD56+NKG2C+, CD3+CD56+NKG2C- and CD3+CD56-NKG2C+. For several experiments, T cell sorting was restricted to the alpha-beta TCR population by means of an anti-gamma-delta TCR antibody. Clarity on HCMV specificity was lacking for the expanded NKG2C+ T cell clones.

The TCR originated in a man in his fifties or sixties who received an inactivated influenza vaccine. The chain is built from TRBV11-2 and TRBJ2-3; 15 nucleotides align to TRBD2. The specimen comprised CD4+ T cells sorted from PBMCs, sampled 11 to 12 days after vaccination. CDR3: CASSLGGLAGGGSTDTQYF. In DNA, the CDR3 is TGTGCCAGCAGCTTAGGGGGACTAGCGGGAGGCGGAAGCACAGATACGCAGTATTTT.